The entry below describes one T cell receptor beta chain. Its antigen remains unknown. This is likely an artifact of a read error, given a far larger clone one base away. Two-round multiplex PCR, the amplification method, yielded TCR beta CDR3 from genomic DNA. Specific primers for each TRBV and TRBJ gene were what first-round PCR used. TCRdb reprocessed the multiplex PCR reads via MiXCR and lists one record per CDR3 protein. The sample consists of about 30,000 distinct CDR3 sequences, around 31% of them appearing once. This sample stems from a study of prognosis after radiotherapy for stage I lung cancer. Overall study context: Fourteen of the patients were found to have newly diagnosed primary stage I lung tumors, and roughly 5 were living with oligometastatic NSCLC after surgical resection of the primary tumor. Patients were about a dozen men and 6 or 7 women aged roughly 53 to 85, median about 79 years. Patients in the cohort never received concurrent therapy with stereotactic body radiotherapy. Study-level points and caveats: A fall in unique TCR clone counts followed stereotactic body radiation therapy, with medians of approximately 9,100 versus 7,200.

CDR3 length: 15 amino acids. The germline gives CDR1 MNHNS, CDR2 SASEGT. The clonotype originates from a donor over 45 with non-small cell lung cancer. This specimen was PBMCs, taken before or after stereotactic body radiation therapy (not recorded which). This chain connects TRBV6-1 to TRBJ2-1; a possible D gene is TRBD1 (6 bases). Matching the DNA end better, TRBJ2-5 makes the J call doubtful. CDR3 sequence: CASRVGQNIQETQYF. The CDR3 DNA is TGTGCCAGCAGAGTAGGACAGAATATTCAAGAGACCCAGTACTTC.